A selection of T cell receptor beta chains follows, all from one sample in a study of blood T cell repertoires in COVID-19. Method: immunoSEQ multiplex PCR; TCRdb's copy keeps in-frame clones and lacks some. The sample consists of fewer than 450,000 clones, approximately 87% of them appearing once. Sequences were obtained from peripheral blood. Receptor source: a woman aged 50 to 65 with COVID-19, enrolled during active disease. Both conserved end residues are part of each CDR3. A D gene is named only where the DNA matches it firmly. Size is stated for part of the rows, as once, few or many counts, or as a class when the clone is expanded.

D: TRBD1; V: TRBV27; size: .; J: TRBJ2-6; DNA: TGTGCCACCCGGAGGGACAGGGGCACAGCTGGGGCCAACGTCCTGACTTTC; CDR3: CATRRDRGTAGANVLTF
D: .; V: TRBV5-6; size: .; J: TRBJ1-1; DNA: TGTGCCAGCAGCCAACGGGTCCTAATGAACACTGAAGCTTTCTTT; CDR3: CASSQRVLMNTEAFF
D: .; V: TRBV5-6; size: .; J: TRBJ1-1; DNA: TGTGCCAGCAGCTTAGGGGGGAACACTGAAGCTTTCTTT; CDR3: CASSLGGNTEAFF
D: .; V: TRBV2; size: once; J: TRBJ1-3; DNA: TGTGCCAGCAGTTTACAGGGCCCGGATGGAAACACCATATATTTT; CDR3: CASSLQGPDGNTIYF
D: .; V: TRBV24-1; size: .; J: TRBJ2-3; DNA: TGTGCCACCAGTGATTTAGGCGGGTTCCTAGCCACAGATACGCAGTATTTT; CDR3: CATSDLGGFLATDTQYF
D: TRBD1; V: TRBV19; size: .; J: TRBJ1-2; DNA: TGTGCCAGTAGTACTCCGGGACAGGGCAACTATGGCTACACCTTC; CDR3: CASSTPGQGNYGYTF
D: .; V: TRBV21-1; size: .; J: TRBJ2-7; DNA: TGTGCCAGCAGCGGACGGACAGGGGAAGCCTACGAGCAGTACTTC; CDR3: CASSGRTGEAYEQYF
D: .; V: TRBV5-1; size: .; J: TRBJ1-6; DNA: TGCGCCAGCAGCCTAGGACTCCTTTCACCCCTCCACTTT; CDR3: CASSLGLLSPLHF
D: TRBD1; V: TRBV7-8; size: .; J: TRBJ2-2; DNA: TGTGCCAGCACCCCGAGCACAGGGGATGGCGCCGGGGAGCTGTTTTTT; CDR3: CASTPSTGDGAGELFF
D: TRBD1; V: TRBV2; size: .; J: TRBJ1-5; DNA: TGTGCCAGCAGTGATAGGGGGACAGGCTATCAGCCCCAGCATTTT; CDR3: CASSDRGTGYQPQHF
D: TRBD1; V: TRBV29-1; size: .; J: TRBJ2-5; DNA: TGCAGCGTTGTCAGCGGACAGGGTATGGAGACCCAGTACTTC; CDR3: CSVVSGQGMETQYF
D: TRBD2; V: TRBV19; size: .; J: TRBJ2-1; DNA: TGTGCCAGTAGTATTAGAGGGGCGGGAGGGGGCAATGAGCAGTTCTTC; CDR3: CASSIRGAGGGNEQFF
D: .; V: TRBV6-6; size: .; J: TRBJ2-7; DNA: TGTGCCAGCAGTTACTCCGGACAGCGCTCCTACGAGCAGTACTTC; CDR3: CASSYSGQRSYEQYF
D: .; V: TRBV12-5; size: .; J: TRBJ2-2; DNA: TGTGCTAGTGGTTTGGGTCTGAACACCGGGGAGCTGTTTTTT; CDR3: CASGLGLNTGELFF
D: .; V: TRBV7-2; size: .; J: TRBJ2-7; DNA: TGTGCCAGCAGCTTAGGATCAGGCACCTCCTACGAGCAGTACTTC; CDR3: CASSLGSGTSYEQYF
D: .; V: TRBV25-1; size: .; J: TRBJ2-7; DNA: TGTGCCAGCAGCCGCCGGGACGGGAGCTCCTACGAGCAGTACTTC; CDR3: CASSRRDGSSYEQYF
D: TRBD1; V: TRBV19; size: .; J: TRBJ1-2; DNA: TGTGCCAGTAGTCGGGGACAGCTTTCCTATGGCTACACCTTC; CDR3: CASSRGQLSYGYTF